This paragraph reports one T cell receptor beta chain. Its matching antigen is unknown. This sample's TCRbeta library carried unique molecular identifier barcodes. MiXCR, run by TCRdb on the PCR reads, gives a single entry per CDR3 protein. The sample has approximately 980,000 distinct CDR3 sequences, about 29% seen once. The data originate from a study of T-cell reconstitution after alpha-beta-depleted transplantation in children. General study findings and limits: A year post-transplant, T-cell counts and diversity derived mostly from newly produced T cells. Reports say that about two months after transplant, the alpha-beta T cells came out of several hundred graft clones that had expanded. From surviving recipient T cells and thymic progenitors came the high day-60 TCRbeta diversity observed in some patients.

CDR1 is DFQATT, CDR2 SNEGSKA, per germline (reference sequence). CDR3 length equals 16 residues. After removal of 1 base from V and 1 base from J, the junction contained 9 bases not matched to a gene. This sequence originates from a boy less than two years old who had a stem cell transplant for SCID, so the T cells may come from the graft donor. The material sequenced was PBMCs, mostly from graft donor cells, taken 360 days after TCRalphabeta/CD19-depleted stem cell transplant. The chain carries TRBV20-1 and TRBJ1-1, with 7 positions matching TRBD1. The chain's CDR3 is CSARAEGAQGNTEAFF. CDR3 nucleotides: TGCAGTGCTAGAGCTGAGGGGGCGCAGGGGAACACTGAAGCTTTCTTT.